The 13 T cell receptor beta chains given below trace back to one sample, sequenced in a study of T cells of healthy individuals. One entry per CDR3 protein, called by TCRdb with MiXCR from the 5' RACE reads. Of about 96,000 distinct CDR3 sequences in the sample, around 17% are singletons; the top ten hold approximately 6%. The source is a human donor in good health.

In its sample, this clonotype was seen many times. This rearrangement joins TRBV28 to TRBJ2-7, with 8 bases lining up with TRBD2. This CDR3 has 13 residues. CDR1 and CDR2 from the germline V gene are MDHEN and SYDVKM. After removal of 7 bases from V and 5 bases from J, the junction contained 7 bases not matched to a gene. CDR3: CASIGTSVNEQYF. For the CDR3, the DNA is TGTGCCAGCATCGGGACTAGTGTGAACGAGCAGTACTTC.

This clonotype came up a few times. The chain is built from TRBV10-3 and TRBJ1-1; possibly TRBD1 for D (5 bases). Germline V gives CDR1 ENHRY, CDR2 SYGVKD. V was pared by 2 bases and J by 0 bases, with 10 bases between. This CDR3 comprises 15 residues. The CDR3 region is CAISESRAVNTEAFF. CDR3 bases: TGTGCCATCAGTGAGAGCAGGGCAGTGAACACTGAAGCTTTCTTT.

This clonotype was seen only a few times. This chain uses TRBV20-1 with TRBJ1-1, with D possibly being TRBD1 (6 bases). Trimming left V 6 bases short and J 1 base short, with 12 bases between. Germline V CDR1 and CDR2: DFQATT, SNEGSKA (reference sequence). CDR3 length: 13 amino acids. CDR3 DNA sequence: TGCAGTGCCAGACAGGATACGAACACTGAAGCTTTCTTT. This sequence encodes CSARQDTNTEAFF.

This clonotype was recorded many times. This chain uses TRBV19 with TRBJ2-5, with a possible D match to TRBD2 (5 bases). Trimming removed 5 bases at V and 4 bases at J, with 20 bases between. CDR3 length equals 16 residues. Germline CDR1 is LNHDA and CDR2 is SQIVND (reference sequence). The CDR3 spells CASSSLGVVYGETQYF. CDR3 nucleotides: TGTGCCAGTAGTTCCCTCGGGGTTGTGTACGGAGAGACCCAGTACTTC.

The V and J genes are TRBV20-1 and TRBJ2-7; D possibly matches TRBD1 or TRBD2 (5 bases each). CDR1 is DFQATT and CDR2 is SNEGSKA in the germline V gene (reference sequence). V was shortened by 0 bases and J by 6 bases, with 15 bases between the two germline ends. There are 14 residues in the CDR3. This CDR3 is CSARDLGTPTEQYF. In nucleotides, the CDR3 is TGCAGTGCTAGAGATCTCGGGACCCCGACCGAGCAGTACTTC.

V is TRBV12-3 or TRBV12-4 and J is TRBJ1-1; possible D gene TRBD1, 5 bases. This CDR3 contains 15 residues. Trimming removed 6 bases at V and 3 bases at J, with 17 bases between. The CDR3 nucleotides are TGTGCCAGCAGCCGGACACGCGATCTGGACACTGAAGCTTTCTTT. Protein product: CASSRTRDLDTEAFF.

This chain connects TRBV6-5 to TRBJ2-7, with TRBD1 matching 7 bases. Germline V lookup: CDR1 MNHEY, CDR2 SVGAGI. The CDR3 sequence is 15 residues long. J was trimmed by 2 bases and V by 5 bases; bases with no gene match: 9. Written as DNA, the CDR3 is TGTGCCAGCAGTAAGCTACAGGGGTTTACCTACGAGCAGTACTTC. Amino acids: CASSKLQGFTYEQYF.

The chain links TRBV5-1 to TRBJ2-7, with 10 bases matching TRBD2. This CDR3 has 16 residues. The V gene end was trimmed by 0 bases and the J gene end by 3 bases; junction bases not matched to a gene: 6. Germline V gives CDR1 SGHRS, CDR2 YFSETQ. The CDR3 spells CASSLGSSGSGYEQYF. The CDR3 region has the DNA TGCGCCAGCAGCTTGGGCTCTAGCGGGAGTGGCTACGAGCAGTACTTC.

The V call is TRBV5-1, the J call TRBJ2-7, with TRBD1 identical over 8 bases. Trimming took 4 bases from V and 0 from J; bases not matched to a gene: 3. The length of the CDR3 is 14 residues. Germline CDR1 and CDR2: SGHRS and YFSETQ. The CDR3 DNA follows: TGCGCCAGCAGCAGGGACAGGACCTCCTACGAGCAGTACTTC. It translates to CASSRDRTSYEQYF.

In its sample, this clonotype was seen a few times. J is TRBJ2-7 and V is TRBV20-1; 10 bases are shared with TRBD1. The length of the CDR3 is 14 residues. V trimming: 5 bases; J trimming: 5 bases; junction bases outside the gene matches: 9. The germline CDR1 and CDR2 sequences are DFQATT and SNEGSKA (reference sequence). The chain's CDR3 is CSAVATGGFHEQYF. The CDR3 nucleotides are TGCAGTGCTGTAGCGACAGGGGGCTTCCACGAGCAGTACTTC.

The chain has TRBV28 and TRBJ1-5; D gene ambiguous. The CDR3 has 14 amino acids. CDR1 and CDR2 (germline): MDHEN, SYDVKM. Trimming cost V 6 bases and J 5 bases, with 14 bases left between them. CDR3 residues: CASRTTESYQPQHF. In nucleotides, the CDR3 is TGTGCCAGCAGGACTACAGAGAGCTATCAGCCCCAGCATTTT.

This clonotype was counted between two and nine times. The chain employs TRBV5-1 and TRBJ2-2; D remains ambiguous. The germline CDR1 and CDR2 sequences are SGHRS and YFSETQ. The CDR3 is made up of 14 amino acids. Deletions cut 0 bases from V and 0 bases from J, with 3 bases between. CDR3 region: CASSLGPNTGELFF. DNA for the CDR3: TGCGCCAGCAGCTTGGGCCCGAACACCGGGGAGCTGTTTTTT.

The J gene is TRBJ1-1, the V gene TRBV27; maybe TRBD1 (5 bases). CDR3 length: 15 amino acids. Germline V gene sequence: CDR1 MNHEY, CDR2 SMNVEV (reference sequence). V gave up 0 bases and J gave up 1 base, with 9 bases separating them. The CDR3 region has the DNA TGTGCCAGCAGTTTATCTGGGGGGTCGAACACTGAAGCTTTCTTT. Its protein is CASSLSGGSNTEAFF.